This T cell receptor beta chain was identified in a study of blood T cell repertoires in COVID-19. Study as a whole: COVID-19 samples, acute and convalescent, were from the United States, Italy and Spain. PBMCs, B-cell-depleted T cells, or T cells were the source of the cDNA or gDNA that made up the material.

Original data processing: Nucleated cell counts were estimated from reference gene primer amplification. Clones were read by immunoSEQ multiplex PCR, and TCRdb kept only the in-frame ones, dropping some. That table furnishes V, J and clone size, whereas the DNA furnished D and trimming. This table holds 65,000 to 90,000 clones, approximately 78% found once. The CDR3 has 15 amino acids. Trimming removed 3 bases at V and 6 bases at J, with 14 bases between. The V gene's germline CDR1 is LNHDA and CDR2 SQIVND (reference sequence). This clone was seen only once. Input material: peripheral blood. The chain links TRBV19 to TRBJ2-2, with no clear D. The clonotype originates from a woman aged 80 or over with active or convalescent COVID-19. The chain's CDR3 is CASSIYSMIPGELFF. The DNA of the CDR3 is TGTGCCAGTAGTATCTACAGCATGATCCCCGGGGAGCTGTTTTTT.